This T cell receptor (beta chain) was documented in a study of regulatory T cells in long-lasting Graves disease. At least ten counts were recorded for this clonotype. Time point given: persistent/refractory GD, antithyroid drugs over 5 years with positive TRAb. Extracted PBMC RNA gave rise to the TCR library. Staff took around 9.7 milliliters of peripheral blood and put it into EDTA tubes. Through Arm-PCR of CDR3 regions and iRepertoire HTBI primers, TCR beta libraries were built. TCRdb re-called the multiplex PCR reads with MiXCR, one entry per CDR3 protein. The sample holds a few hundred thousand distinct CDR3 sequences, around 23% seen once. The sequence was obtained from a female donor with Graves disease. The sequences come from peripheral blood mononuclear cells (PBMCs), collected when the disease was refractory, from a patient treated with antithyroid drugs.

CDR3 protein: CSATAGASGSTQYF. For the CDR3, the DNA is TGCAGTGCAACAGCCGGGGCTAGCGGGAGTACCCAGTACTTC. The rearrangement links TRBV20-1 to TRBJ2-5, with 10 bases fitting TRBD2. The CDR3 runs to 14 residues. Trimming cost V 6 bases and J 8 bases; bases outside gene matches: 12. Germline V gene sequence: CDR1 DFQATT, CDR2 SNEGSKA (reference sequence).